This TCR beta chain was sequenced during a study of identical twins. Trimming removed 3 bases at V and 2 bases at J, with 14 bases between. The CDR3 spans 15 residues. TCRdb fed the 5' RACE reads into MiXCR, producing one record per CDR3 protein. The table shows 470,000 or so distinct CDR3 sequences, with less than 25% occurring only once. This clonotype showed up just a few times. This sample also belongs to another study, concerning T cells expressing NK-cell markers. Turning to that study: Sequencing covered eight donors, seven HCMV-seropositive and one seronegative. Of CD8+ T cells, about 1.0-8% belonged to dominant NKG2C+ clonotypes in 5 to 7 donors. The same clonotypes also predominated in the CD3+CD56-NKG2C+ fraction of several donors.

Sequenced material: CD4+ T cells sorted from blood. The V and J genes are TRBV12-3 or TRBV12-4 and TRBJ2-7; D not resolved. The sequence came from a woman younger than 30 in good health. The DNA of the CDR3 is TGTGCCAGCAGTTTTAACCCCTTAGGTCCCTACGAGCAGTACTTC. As protein: CASSFNPLGPYEQYF.